This T cell receptor (beta chain) was retrieved from a study of cytomegalovirus exposure and HLA in healthy donors. As for the study in general: An early release of data contained roughly 86 million unique TCRs, which came from HLA-typed donors. Study-wide results and limits: An apparent linkage of common viral pathogens to several of the most significant clusters emerged in a later analysis. As a later analysis revealed, the rate of TCR association differed by HLA locus, with DRB1 most and HLA-C fewest. Associated with HLA alleles at 0.05 false discovery rate in a later analysis were around 15,000 TCR beta sequences.

This CDR3 is 14 amino acids long. The V gene's germline CDR1 is LNHDA and CDR2 SQIVND (reference sequence). The V and J ends lost 2 bases and 1 base respectively, with 5 bases between them. The PCR was carried out with 60 Vbeta primers and 13 Jbeta primers. Generated by immunoSEQ multiplex PCR, the TCRdb table keeps only in-frame clones and is missing some. The data show about 140,000 clones, around 80% seen once. Notes on this clone: Antigen specificity is unknown.

Sequenced: PBMCs. The clonotype comes from a female donor in good health and CMV-seronegative. The chain has TRBV19 and TRBJ2-2; no clear D gene. In nucleotides, the CDR3 is TGTGCCAGTAGTATAACGGTGAACACCGGGGAGCTGTTTTTT. This codes for CASSITVNTGELFF. The whole variable domain, filled in from reference TRBV19 and TRBJ2-2, reads DGGITQSPKYLFRKEGQNVTLSCEQNLNHDAMYWYRQDPGQGLRLIYYSQIVNDFQKGDIAEGYSVSREKKESFPLTVTSAQKNPTAFYLCASSITVNTGELFFGEGSRLTVL.